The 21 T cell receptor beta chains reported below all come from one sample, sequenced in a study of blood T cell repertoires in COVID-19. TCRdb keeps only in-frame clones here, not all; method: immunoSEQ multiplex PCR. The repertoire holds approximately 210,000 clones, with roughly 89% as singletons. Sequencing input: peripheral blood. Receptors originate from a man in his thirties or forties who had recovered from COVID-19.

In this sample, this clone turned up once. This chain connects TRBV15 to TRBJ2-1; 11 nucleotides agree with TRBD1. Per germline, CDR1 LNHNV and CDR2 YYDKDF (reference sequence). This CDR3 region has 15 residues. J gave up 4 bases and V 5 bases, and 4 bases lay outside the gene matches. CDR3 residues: CATSGDRGDYNEQFF. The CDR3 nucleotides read TGTGCCACCAGCGGGGACAGGGGGGATTACAATGAGCAGTTCTTC.

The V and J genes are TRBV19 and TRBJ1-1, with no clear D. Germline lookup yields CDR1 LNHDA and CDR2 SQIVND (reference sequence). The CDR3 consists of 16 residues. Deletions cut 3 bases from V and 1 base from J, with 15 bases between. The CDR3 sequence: CASSIRMGAGNTEAFF. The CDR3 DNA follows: TGTGCCAGTAGTATTCGGATGGGTGCAGGGAACACTGAAGCTTTCTTT.

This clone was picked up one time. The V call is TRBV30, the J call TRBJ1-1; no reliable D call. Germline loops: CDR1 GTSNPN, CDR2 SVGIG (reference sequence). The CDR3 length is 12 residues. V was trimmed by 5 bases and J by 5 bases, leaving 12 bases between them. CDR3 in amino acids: CAWVELGTEAFF. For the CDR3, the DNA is TGTGCCTGGGTGGAACTAGGAACTGAAGCTTTCTTT.

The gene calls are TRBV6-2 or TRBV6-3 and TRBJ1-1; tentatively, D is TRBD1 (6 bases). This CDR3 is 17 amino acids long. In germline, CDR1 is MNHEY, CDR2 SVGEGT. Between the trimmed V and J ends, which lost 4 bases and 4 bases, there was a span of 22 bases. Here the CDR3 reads CASSSKFYDRSATEAFF. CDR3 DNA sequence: TGTGCCAGCAGTTCCAAATTTTACGACAGGTCCGCCACTGAAGCTTTCTTT.

CDR3 amino acids: CASSDVQGANTGELFF. CDR3 bases: TGTGCCAGCAGTGACGTTCAGGGGGCGAACACCGGGGAGCTGTTTTTT. This chain joins TRBV6-4 and TRBJ2-2; 7 nucleotides align to TRBD1. Germline CDR1 and CDR2: MRHNA and SNTAGT. V shed 2 bases, J shed 0 bases, and the junction held 3 bases outside the gene matches. CDR3 size: 16 residues.

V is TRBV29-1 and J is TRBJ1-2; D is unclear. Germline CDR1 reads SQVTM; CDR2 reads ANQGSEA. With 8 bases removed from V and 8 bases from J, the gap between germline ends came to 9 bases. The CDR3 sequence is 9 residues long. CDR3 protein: CSPYVGYTF. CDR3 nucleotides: TGCAGCCCCTATGTGGGCTACACCTTC.

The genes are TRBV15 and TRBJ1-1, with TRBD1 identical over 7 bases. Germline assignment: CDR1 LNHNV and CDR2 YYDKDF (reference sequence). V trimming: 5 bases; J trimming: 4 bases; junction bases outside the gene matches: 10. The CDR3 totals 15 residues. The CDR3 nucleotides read TGTGCCACCAGCCGACCCCCACCAGGGGGCACTGAAGCTTTCTTT. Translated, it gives CATSRPPPGGTEAFF.

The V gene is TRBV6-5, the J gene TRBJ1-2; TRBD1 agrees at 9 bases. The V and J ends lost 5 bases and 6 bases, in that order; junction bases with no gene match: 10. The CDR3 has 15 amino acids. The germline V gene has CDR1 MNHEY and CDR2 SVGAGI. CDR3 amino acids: CASSPTWTGDHGYTF. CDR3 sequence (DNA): TGTGCCAGCAGTCCGACTTGGACAGGGGACCATGGCTACACCTTC.

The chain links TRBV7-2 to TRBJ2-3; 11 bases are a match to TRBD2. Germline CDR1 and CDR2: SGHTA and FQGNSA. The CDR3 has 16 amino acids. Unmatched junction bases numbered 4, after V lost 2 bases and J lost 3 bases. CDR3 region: CASSLLAGGSTDTQYF. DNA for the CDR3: TGTGCCAGCAGCTTACTAGCGGGGGGCTCGACAGATACGCAGTATTTT.

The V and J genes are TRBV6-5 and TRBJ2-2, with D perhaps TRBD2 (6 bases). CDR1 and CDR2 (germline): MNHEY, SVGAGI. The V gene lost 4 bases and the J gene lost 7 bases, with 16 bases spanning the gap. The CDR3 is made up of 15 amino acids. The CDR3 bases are TGTGCCAGCAGTTGGGAGGCAGGGATAAGCGGGGAGCTGTTTTTT. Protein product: CASSWEAGISGELFF.

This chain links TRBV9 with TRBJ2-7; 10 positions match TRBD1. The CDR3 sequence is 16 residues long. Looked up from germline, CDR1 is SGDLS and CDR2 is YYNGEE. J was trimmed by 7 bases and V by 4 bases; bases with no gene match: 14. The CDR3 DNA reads TGTGCCAGCAGCTCATACCCCGGACAGGGGGTAGGAGAGCAGTACTTC. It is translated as CASSSYPGQGVGEQYF.

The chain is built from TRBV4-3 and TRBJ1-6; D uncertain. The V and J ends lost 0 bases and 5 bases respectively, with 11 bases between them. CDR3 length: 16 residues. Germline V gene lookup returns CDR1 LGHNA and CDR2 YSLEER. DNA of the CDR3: TGCGCCAGCAGCCAAGATCCCAGGCCTAATAATTCACCCCTCCACTTT. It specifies CASSQDPRPNNSPLHF.

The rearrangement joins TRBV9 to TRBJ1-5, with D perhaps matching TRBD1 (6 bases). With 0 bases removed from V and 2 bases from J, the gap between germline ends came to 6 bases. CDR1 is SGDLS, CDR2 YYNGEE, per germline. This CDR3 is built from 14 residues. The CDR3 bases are TGTGCCAGCAGCGTAGACAGGGGCAATCAGCCCCAGCATTTT. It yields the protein CASSVDRGNQPQHF.

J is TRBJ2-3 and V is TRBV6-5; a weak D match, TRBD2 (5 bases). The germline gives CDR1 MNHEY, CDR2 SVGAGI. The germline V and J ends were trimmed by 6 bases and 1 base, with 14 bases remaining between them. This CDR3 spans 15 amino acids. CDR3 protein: CASSRLNWGTDTQYF. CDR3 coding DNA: TGTGCCAGCAGCCGACTAAATTGGGGCACAGATACGCAGTATTTT.

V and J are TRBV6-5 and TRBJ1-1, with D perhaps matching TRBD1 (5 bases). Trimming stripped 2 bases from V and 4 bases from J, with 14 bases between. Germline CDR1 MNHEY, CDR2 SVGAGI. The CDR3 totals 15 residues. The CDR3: CASSYTRGWSTEAFF. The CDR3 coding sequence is TGTGCCAGCAGTTACACAAGGGGCTGGTCCACTGAAGCTTTCTTT.

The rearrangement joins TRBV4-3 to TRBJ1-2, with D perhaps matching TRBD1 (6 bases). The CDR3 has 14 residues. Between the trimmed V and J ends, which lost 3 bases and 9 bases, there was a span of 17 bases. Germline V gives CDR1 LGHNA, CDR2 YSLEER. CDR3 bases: TGCGCCAGCAGCCATAACGGGAAAGGGGGAAGCTACACCTTC. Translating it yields CASSHNGKGGSYTF.

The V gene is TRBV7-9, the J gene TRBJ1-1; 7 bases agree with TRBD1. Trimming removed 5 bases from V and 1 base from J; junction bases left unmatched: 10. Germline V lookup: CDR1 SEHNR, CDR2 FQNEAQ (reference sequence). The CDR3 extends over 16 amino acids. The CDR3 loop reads CASSILGGTENTEAFF. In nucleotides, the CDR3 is TGTGCCAGCAGCATACTGGGTGGGACAGAGAACACTGAAGCTTTCTTT.

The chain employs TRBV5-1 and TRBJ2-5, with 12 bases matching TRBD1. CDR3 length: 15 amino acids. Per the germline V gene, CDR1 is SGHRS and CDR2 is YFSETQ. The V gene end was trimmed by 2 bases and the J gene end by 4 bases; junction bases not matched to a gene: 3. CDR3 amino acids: CASSFRDRGLETQYF. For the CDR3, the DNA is TGCGCCAGCAGCTTCCGGGACAGGGGGCTAGAGACCCAGTACTTC. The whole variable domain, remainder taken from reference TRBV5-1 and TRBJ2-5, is KAGVTQTPRYLIKTRGQQVTLSCSPISGHRSVSWYQQTPGQGLQFLFEYFSETQRNKGNFPGRFSGRQFSNSRSEMNVSTLELGDSALYLCASSFRDRGLETQYFGPGTRLLVL.

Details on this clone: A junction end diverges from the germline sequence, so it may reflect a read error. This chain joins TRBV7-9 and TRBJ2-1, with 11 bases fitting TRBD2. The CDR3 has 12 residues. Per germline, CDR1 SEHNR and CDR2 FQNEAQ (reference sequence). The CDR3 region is CASTRTSGPHLF. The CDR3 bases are TGTGCCAGCACCAGGACTAGCGGGCCACATCTCTTC. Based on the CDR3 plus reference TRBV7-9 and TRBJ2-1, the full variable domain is DTGVSQNPRHKITKRGQNVTFRCDPISEHNRLYWYRQTLGQGPEFLTYFQNEAQLEKSRLLSDRFSAERPKGSFSTLEIQRTEQGDSAMYLCASTRTSGPHLFGPGTRLTVL.

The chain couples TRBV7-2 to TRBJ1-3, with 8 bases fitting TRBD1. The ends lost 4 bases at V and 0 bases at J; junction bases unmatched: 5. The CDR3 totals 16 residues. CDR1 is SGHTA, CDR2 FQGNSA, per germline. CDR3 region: CASSSGQVDSGNTIYF. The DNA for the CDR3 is TGTGCCAGCAGCTCGGGACAGGTAGACTCTGGAAACACCATATATTTT.

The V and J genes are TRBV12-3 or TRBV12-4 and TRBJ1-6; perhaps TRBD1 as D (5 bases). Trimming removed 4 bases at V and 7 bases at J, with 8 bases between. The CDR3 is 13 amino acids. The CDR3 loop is CASSSAGNSPLHF. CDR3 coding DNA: TGTGCCAGCAGTTCCGCAGGGAATTCACCCCTCCACTTT.